The 26 T cell receptor beta chains below were found in one sample sequenced in a study of T cells expressing NK-cell markers. TCRdb reprocessed the 5' RACE reads and keeps a single row for each CDR3 protein, giving no DNA. The repertoire table contains 350,000 to 450,000 distinct CDR3 sequences. Sequencing was carried out using blood T cells: a sorted CD56 or NKG2C T cell subset, CD4+ or CD8+ T cells, or bulk PBMC T cells (not recorded which). All receptors derive from a man aged 18 to 69 in good health.

V gene TRBV6-4 combines with J gene TRBJ2-1. CDR3 size: 13 residues. Germline-derived CDR1 and CDR2 are MRHNA and SNTAGT. This CDR3 is CASSENRVNEQFF.

This chain uses TRBV27 with TRBJ2-3. This CDR3 has 14 amino acids. Germline loops: CDR1 MNHEY, CDR2 SMNVEV (reference sequence). Here the CDR3 reads CASTRLQSTDTQYF.

CDR3 residues: CSASLSHRSYNEQFF. The rearrangement uses TRBV20-1 and TRBJ2-1; TCRdb designates TRBD2, a call that cannot be tested without DNA. Germline loops: CDR1 DFQATT, CDR2 SNEGSKA (reference sequence). The CDR3 extends over 15 amino acids.

The chain carries TRBV4-1 and TRBJ1-4; without DNA, the TCRdb call of TRBD1 cannot be checked. The length of the CDR3 is 18 residues. Germline assignment: CDR1 MGHRA and CDR2 YSYEKL. CDR3 protein: CASSQGPMGGAANEKLFF.

The chain carries TRBV4-1 and TRBJ2-5; the TCRdb call, TRBD1, lacks DNA for checking. Germline V gene lookup returns CDR1 MGHRA and CDR2 YSYEKL. The CDR3 totals 17 residues. The CDR3 reads CASSQESGLRTGKTQYF.

The chain links TRBV20-1 to TRBJ2-5; the D gene TCRdb calls, TRBD1, cannot be checked with no DNA. Per germline, CDR1 DFQATT and CDR2 SNEGSKA (reference sequence). This CDR3 has 15 amino acids. CDR3 residues: CSARDGAAYQETQYF.

The chain recombines TRBV18 with TRBJ2-7. Germline values: CDR1 KGHSH, CDR2 LQKENI. The CDR3 consists of 15 residues. The CDR3 loop is CASSLEPISSYEQYF.

The chain combines TRBV25-1 with TRBJ2-7; checking the TCRdb D call of TRBD1 is not possible without DNA. Germline V gives CDR1 MGHDK, CDR2 SYGVNS. This CDR3 is 15 amino acids long. Here the CDR3 reads CASSGVGTLGYEQYF.

The CDR3 sequence: CASRRPATGTENTGELFF. The V gene is TRBV7-8, the J gene TRBJ2-2; checking the TCRdb D call of TRBD1 is not possible without DNA. Germline V CDR1 and CDR2: SGHVS, FQNEAQ. This CDR3 has 18 amino acids.

V and J are TRBV7-9 and TRBJ2-1. This CDR3 contains 15 residues. Germline CDR1 is SEHNR and CDR2 is FQNEAQ (reference sequence). CDR3 sequence: CASSLGVVSYNEQFF.

The rearrangement uses TRBV10-3 and TRBJ2-3; checking the TCRdb D call of TRBD1 is not possible without DNA. Germline CDR1 ENHRY, CDR2 SYGVKD. The CDR3 has 16 residues. The CDR3 loop is CAISELSGVTTDTQYF.

The V gene is TRBV5-1, the J gene TRBJ2-5; the D call of TRBD1 rests on TCRdb alone, since no DNA is present to check it. Germline-derived CDR1 and CDR2 are SGHRS and YFSETQ. The CDR3 is 15 residues long. The CDR3 loop reads CASSYGQGAMETQYF.

The chain recombines TRBV5-1 with TRBJ2-5; TCRdb reports TRBD2, a call that lacks DNA to check it against. The CDR3 is 16 residues long. CDR1 and CDR2 (germline): SGHRS, YFSETQ. The CDR3 reads CASSPGELAGRETQYF.

The V and J genes are TRBV7-8 and TRBJ1-3. Per germline, CDR1 SGHVS and CDR2 FQNEAQ. The length of the CDR3 is 18 residues. CDR3: CASSLWAPGGESGNTIYF.

The gene calls are TRBV20-1 and TRBJ2-3; TCRdb's D call, TRBD2, is unchecked because there is no DNA. This CDR3 comprises 15 residues. Germline CDR1 and CDR2: DFQATT and SNEGSKA (reference sequence). CDR3 in amino acids: CSAWTSGGASDTQYF.

The rearrangement joins TRBV18 to TRBJ2-5; TCRdb selects TRBD1, and the lack of DNA leaves this call unchecked. The CDR3 covers 16 residues. The V gene's germline CDR1 is KGHSH and CDR2 LQKENI. The CDR3 loop is CASSPRTGGNQETQYF.

The chain is built from TRBV12-3 or TRBV12-4 and TRBJ1-6; TCRdb outputs TRBD1, but without DNA this stays unchecked. The CDR3 sequence is 15 residues long. This CDR3 reads CASSFWTGAGSPLHF.

V gene TRBV6-1 combines with J gene TRBJ1-1; the D call from TCRdb, TRBD1, cannot be confirmed without DNA. The CDR3 is made up of 14 amino acids. The V gene's germline CDR1 is MNHNS and CDR2 SASEGT. CDR3 sequence reads: CASRWDRLNTEAFF.

The rearrangement links TRBV7-8 to TRBJ1-2; TCRdb's D call, TRBD1, is unchecked because there is no DNA. In germline, CDR1 is SGHVS, CDR2 FQNEAQ. This CDR3 contains 12 residues. CDR3 amino acids: CASRRGGGGYTF.

The genes are TRBV5-1 and TRBJ2-7; TCRdb's D call, TRBD1, is unchecked because there is no DNA. The CDR3 sequence is 14 residues long. In germline, CDR1 is SGHRS, CDR2 YFSETQ. The CDR3 spells CASSFGGSQQVQYF.

V gene TRBV7-2 combines with J gene TRBJ2-5. The germline CDR1 and CDR2 sequences are SGHTA and FQGNSA. This CDR3 has 14 residues. CDR3 sequence reads: CASSVMSSQETQYF.

This chain uses TRBV27 with TRBJ1-6; TCRdb selects TRBD1, and the lack of DNA leaves this call unchecked. This CDR3 has 14 amino acids. Germline V gene lookup returns CDR1 MNHEY and CDR2 SMNVEV (reference sequence). The CDR3 loop reads CASSLTGRDSPLHF.

The chain couples TRBV9 to TRBJ2-1. Germline V lookup: CDR1 SGDLS, CDR2 YYNGEE. This CDR3 has 15 residues. This CDR3 reads CASSGARRSSNEQFF.

The chain links TRBV28 to TRBJ1-1. Germline CDR1 MDHEN, CDR2 SYDVKM. The CDR3 runs to 13 residues. Here the CDR3 reads CASKRTFNTEAFF.

This CDR3 reads CASSQANDRHYGYTF. The V and J genes are TRBV3-1 and TRBJ1-2; TCRdb outputs TRBD1, but without DNA this stays unchecked. The CDR3 runs 15 residues. The germline gives CDR1 LGHDT, CDR2 YNNKEL (reference sequence).

The genes are TRBV21-1 and TRBJ1-2; TCRdb's D call, TRBD1, is unchecked because there is no DNA. TRBV21-1 represents a pseudogene. The CDR3 consists of 15 residues. The CDR3 sequence: CASSKGGQGHYGYTF.